Each of the 22 T cell receptor beta chains below was sequenced from the same sample in a study of blood T cell repertoires in COVID-19. Assay used: immunoSEQ multiplex PCR; TCRdb lists only in-frame clones, some missing. This table has 450,000 to 500,000 clones, approximately 86% appearing once. Sequenced material: PBMCs or T cells enriched from blood (not recorded which). These receptor sequences come from a woman aged 55-69 years who had recovered from COVID-19.

The chain recombines TRBV25-1 with TRBJ2-7; D perhaps matches TRBD2 (6 bases). Germline lookup yields CDR1 MGHDK and CDR2 SYGVNS. This CDR3 has 16 amino acids. V dropped 4 bases and J dropped 1 base, with 17 bases sitting between them. Here the CDR3 reads CASSGPGGTLSYEQYF. The CDR3, as DNA: TGTGCCAGCAGTGGACCCGGAGGGACCCTTTCCTACGAGCAGTACTTC.

The chain employs TRBV5-1 and TRBJ2-3; 9 bases are shared with TRBD1. The CDR3 covers 14 residues. J was trimmed by 5 bases and V by 0 bases; bases with no gene match: 1. CDR1 and CDR2 (germline): SGHRS, YFSETQ. CDR3 bases: TGCGCCAGCAGCTTGGAGGGACAGGGAGATACGCAGTATTTT. Translating it yields CASSLEGQGDTQYF.

Turning to this clone: Given a much more abundant clone one base away, this may be a read error. The chain employs TRBV21-1 and TRBJ2-2; TRBD1, the table's D call, lacks a check against the DNA. TRBV21-1 is classified as a pseudogene. The CDR3 has 17 residues. CDR3 sequence: CVSSKEEQGEDTGELFF. The DNA of the CDR3 is TGTGTCAGCAGCAAAGAGGAACAGGGGGAGGACACCGGGGAGCTGTTTTTT.

The gene calls are TRBV4-2 and TRBJ1-3; D is possibly TRBD1 (5 bases). Per the germline V gene, CDR1 is LGHNA and CDR2 is YNFKEQ. This CDR3 comprises 15 residues. Trimming shortened V by 0 bases and J by 6 bases, and 12 bases separated the two germline ends. CDR3 DNA sequence: TGTGCCAGCAGCCAAGATGGTTTAGGGGAAAACACCATATATTTT. This codes for CASSQDGLGENTIYF.

The chain links TRBV28 to TRBJ1-5; tentatively, D is TRBD1 (6 bases). The CDR3 contains 15 residues. V was clipped by 6 bases and J by 4 bases, with 16 bases between them. Germline assignment: CDR1 MDHEN and CDR2 SYDVKM. In DNA form, the CDR3 reads TGTGCCAGCAGCCGCCGGGACAAGGGGAATCAGCCCCAGCATTTT. Residues: CASSRRDKGNQPQHF. The full variable domain, its missing parts supplied by reference TRBV28 and TRBJ1-5, is DVKVTQSSRYLVKRTGEKVFLECVQDMDHENMFWYRQDPGLGLRLIYFSYDVKMKEKGDIPEGYSVSREKKERFSLILESASTNQTSMYLCASSRRDKGNQPQHFGDGTRLSIL.

Concerning this clone: Germline is not matched at one junction end, which may reflect a read error. In the same sample, other DNA sequences code for this CDR3. The rearrangement links TRBV3-1 (or the pseudogene TRBV3-2) to TRBJ2-7; maybe TRBD2 (7 bases). The CDR3 is 14 residues long. Germline V gene data show CDR1 as LGHDT and CDR2 as YNNKEL (reference sequence). The chain's CDR3 is CASSQDGGGYEQYF. The CDR3 coding sequence is TGTGCCAGCAGCCAAGATGGGGGGGGCTACGAACAGTACTTC.

The table lists this clone with a few counts. This chain connects TRBV2 to TRBJ1-6, with a tentative D call TRBD1 (5 bases). The CDR3 runs to 13 residues. The germline V gene has CDR1 SNHLY and CDR2 FYNNEI. V was pared by 4 bases and J by 15 bases, with 16 bases between. The CDR3 bases are TGTGCCAGCAGTGTCGGCAGGGAGGCCATCCTCCACTTT. As protein: CASSVGREAILHF.

The chain uses TRBV5-1 and TRBJ1-2; tentatively, D is TRBD1 (5 bases). CDR3 length: 12 residues. The germline V gene has CDR1 SGHRS and CDR2 YFSETQ. V was cut by 5 bases and J by 6 bases, with 11 bases left in between. In DNA, the CDR3 is TGCGCCAGCAGAGGTGGGGCGAATGGCTACACCTTC. As protein: CASRGGANGYTF.

The chain is built from TRBV5-1 and TRBJ1-1; D not certain. The CDR3 has 16 residues. Germline assignment: CDR1 SGHRS and CDR2 YFSETQ. Trimming shortened V by 4 bases and J by 0 bases, and 16 bases separated the two germline ends. For the CDR3, the DNA is TGCGCCAGCAGCCGAATCGGTACGGTAATGAACACTGAAGCTTTCTTT. Residues: CASSRIGTVMNTEAFF.

The rearrangement joins TRBV4-1 to TRBJ1-6; D ambiguous. The CDR3 covers 14 residues. Deletions cut 1 base from V and 6 bases from J, with 7 bases between. Per germline, CDR1 MGHRA and CDR2 YSYEKL. CDR3 nucleotides: TGCGCCAGCAGCCAAGGACAATTTAATTCACCCCTCCACTTT. Translated: CASSQGQFNSPLHF.

The genes are TRBV5-5 and TRBJ2-1; 14 bases agree with TRBD2. V lost 4 bases and J lost 8; bases outside the gene matches: 5. Germline loops: CDR1 SGHKS, CDR2 YYEKEE (reference sequence). This CDR3 contains 15 residues. The CDR3 sequence is CASSVTSGGAYEQFF. DNA for the CDR3: TGTGCCAGCAGCGTGACTAGCGGGGGGGCCTATGAGCAGTTCTTC.

The chain carries TRBV3-1 (or the pseudogene TRBV3-2) and TRBJ1-6; the match to TRBD1 covers 7 bases. Per the germline V gene, CDR1 is LGHDT and CDR2 is YNNKEL (reference sequence). V gave up 4 bases and J gave up 7 bases; unmatched junction bases: 7. The CDR3 is 15 amino acids. The CDR3 region has the DNA TGTGCCAGCAGCCCCTGGCCAGGGGGGAATTCACCCCTCCACTTT. Translating it yields CASSPWPGGNSPLHF.

The chain recombines TRBV18 with TRBJ2-2; 7 nucleotides agree with TRBD1. Per the germline V gene, CDR1 is KGHSH and CDR2 is LQKENI. This CDR3 contains 16 residues. After removal of 6 bases from V and 2 bases from J, the junction contained 9 bases not matched to a gene. DNA of the CDR3: TGTGCCAGCTCCACCACAGGGGACGCCAACACCGGGGAGCTGTTTTTT. Amino acid sequence: CASSTTGDANTGELFF. Complete variable domain (other parts from reference TRBV18 and TRBJ2-2): NAGVMQNPRHLVRRRGQEARLRCSPMKGHSHVYWYRQLPEEGLKFMVYLQKENIIDESGMPKERFSAEFPKEGPSILRIQQVVRGDSAAYFCASSTTGDANTGELFFGEGSRLTVL.

This chain joins TRBV6-5 and TRBJ1-1; TRBD1 matches at 10 bases. The germline gives CDR1 MNHEY, CDR2 SVGAGI. V shed 6 bases and J 4 bases; nucleotides not matched to a gene: 8. CDR3 length: 15 amino acids. In nucleotides, the CDR3 is TGTGCCAGCAGACGCCGACAGGGGGCTATCACTGAAGCTTTCTTT. Protein product: CASRRRQGAITEAFF.

This clone has a single count. The chain is built from TRBV27 and TRBJ2-1; tentatively, D is TRBD2 (6 bases). Trimming cost V 4 bases and J 12 bases, with 19 bases left between them. Germline loops: CDR1 MNHEY, CDR2 SMNVEV (reference sequence). The CDR3 is 14 amino acids. DNA of the CDR3: TGTGCCAGCAGTTCGCCTCTTCCGGGACTCGGGCAGTTCTTC. This sequence encodes CASSSPLPGLGQFF.

The chain combines TRBV19 with TRBJ1-4; D gene unclear. V lost 1 base and J 5 bases, leaving 14 bases between the germline ends. In germline, CDR1 is LNHDA, CDR2 SQIVND (reference sequence). There are 16 residues in the CDR3. CDR3 DNA: TGTGCCAGTAGTATAGTTGTGGGGAGACAAAATGAAAAACTGTTTTTT. The encoded protein is CASSIVVGRQNEKLFF. The full variable domain, completed using reference TRBV19 and TRBJ1-4, is DGGITQSPKYLFRKEGQNVTLSCEQNLNHDAMYWYRQDPGQGLRLIYYSQIVNDFQKGDIAEGYSVSREKKESFPLTVTSAQKNPTAFYLCASSIVVGRQNEKLFFGSGTQLSVL.

V and J are TRBV19 and TRBJ2-1, with 8 bases fitting TRBD2. Trimming at V came to 6 bases and at J to 6 bases, leaving 19 bases not matched to a gene. CDR3 length equals 18 residues. Germline V gene lookup returns CDR1 LNHDA and CDR2 SQIVND (reference sequence). The CDR3 sequence is CASRGRPGIAGMGNEQFF. In DNA, the CDR3 is TGTGCCAGTAGGGGGAGACCAGGAATAGCGGGGATGGGCAATGAGCAGTTCTTC.

The rearrangement links TRBV3-1 (or the pseudogene TRBV3-2) to TRBJ2-1, with D perhaps TRBD2 (7 bases). CDR1 is LGHDT, CDR2 YNNKEL, per germline (reference sequence). This CDR3 is 16 amino acids long. The V end lost 7 bases, the J end lost 6 bases, and 22 bases lay between the germline ends. CDR3 amino acids: CASTLFGRGAFNEQFF. The CDR3 DNA sequence: TGTGCCAGCACGTTATTCGGACGGGGGGCCTTCAATGAGCAGTTCTTC.

This clone was detected only once. CDR3 DNA: TGTGCCAGCAGTTTGTGGACAGGACCTTCCAAAAACATTCAGTACTTC. This encodes CASSLWTGPSKNIQYF. The chain recombines TRBV28 with TRBJ2-4, with TRBD1 matching 7 bases. The CDR3 has 16 residues. J was trimmed by 2 bases and V by 3 bases; bases with no gene match: 7. Per germline, CDR1 MDHEN and CDR2 SYDVKM.

This clone was found once. The chain employs TRBV5-1 and TRBJ2-7; 7 bases align to TRBD1. CDR1 and CDR2 from the germline V gene are SGHRS and YFSETQ. Trimming at V came to 2 bases and at J to 0 bases, leaving 5 bases not matched to a gene. The CDR3 has 15 amino acids. CDR3 in amino acids: CASSLGTEPSYEQYF. In DNA, the CDR3 is TGCGCCAGCAGCTTAGGGACAGAACCCTCCTACGAGCAGTACTTC.

This rearrangement joins TRBV7-9 to TRBJ1-4; maybe TRBD1 (6 bases). Trimming removed 4 bases at V and 0 bases at J, with 9 bases between. Germline values: CDR1 SEHNR, CDR2 FQNEAQ (reference sequence). The CDR3 covers 15 residues. CDR3 nucleotides: TGTGCCAGCAGCTCATCAGGGGCAACTAATGAAAAACTGTTTTTT. The encoded protein is CASSSSGATNEKLFF.

V gene TRBV5-1 combines with J gene TRBJ2-3, with TRBD2 identical over 10 bases. CDR3 length equals 16 residues. From germline, CDR1 is SGHRS and CDR2 YFSETQ. V was pared by 2 bases and J by 0 bases, with 3 bases of the junction left unmatched. The CDR3 nucleotides are TGCGCCAGCAGCTTACTAGCGGGGAAAAGCACAGATACGCAGTATTTT. The encoded protein is CASSLLAGKSTDTQYF.